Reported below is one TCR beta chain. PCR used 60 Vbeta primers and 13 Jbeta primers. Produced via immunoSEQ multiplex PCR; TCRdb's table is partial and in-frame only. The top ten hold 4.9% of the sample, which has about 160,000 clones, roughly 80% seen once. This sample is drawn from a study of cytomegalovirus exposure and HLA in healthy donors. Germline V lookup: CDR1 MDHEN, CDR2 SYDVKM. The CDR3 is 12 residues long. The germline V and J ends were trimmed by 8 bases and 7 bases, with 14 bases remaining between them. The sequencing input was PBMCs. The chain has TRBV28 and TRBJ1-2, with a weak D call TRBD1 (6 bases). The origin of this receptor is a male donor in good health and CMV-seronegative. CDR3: CASHRTVRGYTF. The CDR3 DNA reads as TGTGCCAGCCACCGGACAGTTCGTGGCTACACCTTC.